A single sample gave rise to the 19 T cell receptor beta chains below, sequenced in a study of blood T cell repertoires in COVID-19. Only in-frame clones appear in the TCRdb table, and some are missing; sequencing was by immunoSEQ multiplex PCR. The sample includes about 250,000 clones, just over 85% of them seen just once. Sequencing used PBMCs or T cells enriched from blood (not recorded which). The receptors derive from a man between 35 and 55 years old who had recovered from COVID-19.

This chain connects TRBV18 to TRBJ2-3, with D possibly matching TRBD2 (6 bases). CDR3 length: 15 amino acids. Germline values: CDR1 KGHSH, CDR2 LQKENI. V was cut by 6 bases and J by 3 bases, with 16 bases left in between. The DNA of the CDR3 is TGTGCCAGCTCTCCGACCCCCGGGGGTACAGATACGCAGTATTTT. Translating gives CASSPTPGGTDTQYF.

CDR3 nucleotides: TGTGCCAGCAGCGACGGACTAGCGGGGAATGAGCAGTTCTTC. Translation: CASSDGLAGNEQFF. The chain has TRBV7-2 and TRBJ2-1; 12 bases map to TRBD2. CDR1 is SGHTA and CDR2 is FQGNSA in the germline V gene. The CDR3 is made up of 14 amino acids. V lost 5 bases and J lost 7; bases outside the gene matches: 3.

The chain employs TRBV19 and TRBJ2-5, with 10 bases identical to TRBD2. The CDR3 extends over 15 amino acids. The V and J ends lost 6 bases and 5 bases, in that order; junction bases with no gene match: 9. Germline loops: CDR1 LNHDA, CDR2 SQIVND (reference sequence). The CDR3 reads CASSRSGGASETQYF. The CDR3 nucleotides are TGTGCCAGTAGCCGGAGCGGGGGGGCCTCGGAGACCCAGTACTTC.

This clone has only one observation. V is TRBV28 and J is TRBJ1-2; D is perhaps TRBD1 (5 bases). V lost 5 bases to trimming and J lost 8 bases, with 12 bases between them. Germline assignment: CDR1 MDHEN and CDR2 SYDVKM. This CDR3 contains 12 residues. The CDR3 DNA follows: TGTGCCAGCAGTCCGCCAGGGCACGGCTACACCTTC. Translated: CASSPPGHGYTF.

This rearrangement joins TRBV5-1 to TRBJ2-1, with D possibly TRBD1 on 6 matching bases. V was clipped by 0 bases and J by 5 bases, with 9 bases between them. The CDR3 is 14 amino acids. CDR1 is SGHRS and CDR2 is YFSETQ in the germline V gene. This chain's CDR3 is CASSLAGANNEQFF. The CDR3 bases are TGCGCCAGCAGCTTGGCAGGGGCGAACAATGAGCAGTTCTTC. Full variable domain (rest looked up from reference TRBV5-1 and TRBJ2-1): KAGVTQTPRYLIKTRGQQVTLSCSPISGHRSVSWYQQTPGQGLQFLFEYFSETQRNKGNFPGRFSGRQFSNSRSEMNVSTLELGDSALYLCASSLAGANNEQFFGPGTRLTVL.

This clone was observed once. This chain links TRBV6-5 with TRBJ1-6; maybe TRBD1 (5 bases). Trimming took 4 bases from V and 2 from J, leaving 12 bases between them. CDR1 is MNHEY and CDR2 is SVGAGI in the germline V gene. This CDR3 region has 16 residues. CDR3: CASSLLGLTYNSPLHF. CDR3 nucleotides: TGTGCCAGCAGTTTATTGGGGCTCACCTATAATTCACCCCTCCACTTT.

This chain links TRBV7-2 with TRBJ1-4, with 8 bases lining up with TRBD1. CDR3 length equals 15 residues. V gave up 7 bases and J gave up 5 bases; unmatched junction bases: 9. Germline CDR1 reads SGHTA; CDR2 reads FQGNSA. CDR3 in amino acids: CASTLSGGSNEKLFF. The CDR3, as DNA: TGTGCCAGCACGCTATCAGGGGGCTCCAATGAAAAACTGTTTTTT.

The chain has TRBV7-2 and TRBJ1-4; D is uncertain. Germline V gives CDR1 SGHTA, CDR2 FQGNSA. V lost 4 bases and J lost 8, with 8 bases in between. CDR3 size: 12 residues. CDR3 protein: CASSSRVEKLFF. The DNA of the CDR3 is TGTGCCAGCAGCTCCCGGGTCGAAAAACTGTTTTTT.

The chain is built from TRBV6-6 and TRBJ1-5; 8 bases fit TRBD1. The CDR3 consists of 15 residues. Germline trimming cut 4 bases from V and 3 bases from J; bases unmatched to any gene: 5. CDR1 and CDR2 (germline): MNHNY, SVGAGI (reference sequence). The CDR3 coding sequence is TGTGCCAGCAGTTTTCGACAGGGGATCAATCAGCCCCAGCATTTT. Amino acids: CASSFRQGINQPQHF.

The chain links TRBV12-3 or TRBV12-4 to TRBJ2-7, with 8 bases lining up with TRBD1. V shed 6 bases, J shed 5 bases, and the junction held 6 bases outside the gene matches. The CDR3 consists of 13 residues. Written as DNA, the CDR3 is TGTGCCAGCAGGGCAGACAGGGGACACGAGCAGTACTTC. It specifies CASRADRGHEQYF.

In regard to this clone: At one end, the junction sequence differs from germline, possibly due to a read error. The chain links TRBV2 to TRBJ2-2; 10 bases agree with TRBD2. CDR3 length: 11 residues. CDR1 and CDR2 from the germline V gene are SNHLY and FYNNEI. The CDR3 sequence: CGLADTGELFF. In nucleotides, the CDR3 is TGCGGACTAGCGGACACCGGGGAGCTGTTTTTT.

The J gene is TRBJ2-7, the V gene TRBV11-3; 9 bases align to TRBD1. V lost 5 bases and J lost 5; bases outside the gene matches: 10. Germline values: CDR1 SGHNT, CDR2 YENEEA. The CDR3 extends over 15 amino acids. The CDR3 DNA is TGTGCCAGCAGCCCCTCCCGGGACAGGGTGGACGAGCAGTACTTC. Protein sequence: CASSPSRDRVDEQYF.

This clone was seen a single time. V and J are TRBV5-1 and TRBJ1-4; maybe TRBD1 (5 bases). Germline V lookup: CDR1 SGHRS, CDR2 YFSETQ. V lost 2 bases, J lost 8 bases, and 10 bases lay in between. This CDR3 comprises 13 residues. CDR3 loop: CASSLDRGEKLFF. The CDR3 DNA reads TGCGCCAGCAGCTTAGATAGGGGCGAAAAACTGTTTTTT.

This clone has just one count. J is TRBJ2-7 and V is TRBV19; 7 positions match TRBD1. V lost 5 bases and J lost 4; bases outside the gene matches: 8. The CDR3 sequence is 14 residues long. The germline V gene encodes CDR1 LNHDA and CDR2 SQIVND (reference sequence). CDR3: CASSQQGDGYEQYF. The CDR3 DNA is TGTGCCAGTAGTCAGCAGGGGGACGGATACGAGCAGTACTTC.

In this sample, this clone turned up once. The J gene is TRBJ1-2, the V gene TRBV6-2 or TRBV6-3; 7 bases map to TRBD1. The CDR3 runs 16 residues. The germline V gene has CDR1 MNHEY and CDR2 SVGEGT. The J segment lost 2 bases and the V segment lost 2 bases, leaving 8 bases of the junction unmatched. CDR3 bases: TGTGCCAGCAGTTACCTCGCGACAGGGCTGAACTATGGCTACACCTTC. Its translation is CASSYLATGLNYGYTF.

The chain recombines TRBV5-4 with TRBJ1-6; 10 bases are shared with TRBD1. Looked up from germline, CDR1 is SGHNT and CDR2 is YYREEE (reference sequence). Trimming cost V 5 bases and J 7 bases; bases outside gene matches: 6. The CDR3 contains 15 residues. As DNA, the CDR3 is TGTGCCAGCAGTTCTGACAGGGGGCCCAATTCACCCCTCCACTTT. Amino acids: CASSSDRGPNSPLHF.

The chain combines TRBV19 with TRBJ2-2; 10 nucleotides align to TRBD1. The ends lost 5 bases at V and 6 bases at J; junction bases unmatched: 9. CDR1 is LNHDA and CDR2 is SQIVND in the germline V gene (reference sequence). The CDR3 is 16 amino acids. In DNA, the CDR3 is TGTGCCAGTAGTGCCGACAGGGGGCGCAGTGCCGGGGAGCTGTTTTTT. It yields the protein CASSADRGRSAGELFF.

The CDR3 protein is CASSLMGLAGDEQFF. In nucleotides, the CDR3 is TGTGCCAGCAGCCTGATGGGCCTAGCGGGCGATGAGCAGTTCTTC. This chain connects TRBV7-3 to TRBJ2-1, with 8 bases lining up with TRBD2. The CDR3 contains 15 residues. Germline V CDR1 and CDR2: SGHTA, FQGTGA. Losses at the gene ends were 5 bases for V and 8 bases for J; bases not matched to a gene: 11.

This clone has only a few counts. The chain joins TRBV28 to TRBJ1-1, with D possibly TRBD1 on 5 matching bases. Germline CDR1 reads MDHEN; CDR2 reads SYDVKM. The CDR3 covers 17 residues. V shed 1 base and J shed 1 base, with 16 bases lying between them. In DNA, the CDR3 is TGTGCCAGCAGTTTATCGCCCGGGACGGGGGGGAACACTGAAGCTTTCTTT. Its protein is CASSLSPGTGGNTEAFF.